What follows are 5 T cell receptor beta chains derived from one specimen sequenced in a study of OX40 agonist ivuxolimab in advanced cancers. Library prep was done by the immunoSEQ multiplex PCR assay. Entries here come from immuneACCESS through TCRdb and include only in-frame sequences with V and J called. Some clones fail to appear in such tables; in the studies checked, an unresolved V gene covers under half of the shortfall, and the cause of the remainder is unknown. In this sample the table shows 55,000 to 75,000 clones, about nine tenths of which occur a single time. The ten most abundant clones make up roughly 3.8% of the sample. The sequencing here drew on CD4+ or CD8+ T cells sorted from blood, taken in a trial of the OX40 agonist ivuxolimab. Every receptor here comes from an adult with an advanced solid tumor such as melanoma, head and neck, liver or kidney cancer.

The chain combines TRBV4-2 with TRBJ2-6; D unresolved. The CDR3 runs to 16 residues. The ends were cut back, 0 bases at V and 0 bases at J, with 6 bases in the middle. Germline CDR1 and CDR2: LGHNA and YNFKEQ. In DNA, the CDR3 is TGTGCCAGCAGCCAAGAGGGGTTCTCTGGGGCCAACGTCCTGACTTTC. Amino acids: CASSQEGFSGANVLTF.

The chain carries TRBV28 and TRBJ1-5; TRBD1 agrees at 7 bases. The CDR3 sequence is 16 residues long. J lost 0 bases, V lost 4 bases, and 6 bases had no gene match. Per germline, CDR1 MDHEN and CDR2 SYDVKM. The CDR3 coding sequence is TGTGCCAGCAGTTCACCGGGACAGCCTAGCAATCAGCCCCAGCATTTT. Its translation: CASSSPGQPSNQPQHF.

The chain combines TRBV4-3 with TRBJ2-2; 10 bases are a match to TRBD1. This CDR3 comprises 18 residues. Germline V gives CDR1 LGHNA, CDR2 YSLEER. V lost 0 bases to trimming and J lost 4 bases; unmatched junction nucleotides: 8. The CDR3 nucleotides read TGCGCCAGCAGCCAAGACCGGGACAGGGGCGAGCTCACCGGGGAGCTGTTTTTT. This translates into CASSQDRDRGELTGELFF.

This clone was seen a single time. This chain uses TRBV19 with TRBJ2-2; D could derive from TRBD1 or TRBD2 (5 bases each). CDR1 and CDR2 (germline): LNHDA, SQIVND (reference sequence). Deletions cut 5 bases from V and 7 bases from J, with 17 bases between. This CDR3 contains 15 residues. CDR3 nucleotide sequence: TGTGCCAGTAGTCCCTTCGGGGCGAGTGGCGGGGAGCTGTTTTTT. Translating it yields CASSPFGASGGELFF. Complete variable domain (other parts from reference TRBV19 and TRBJ2-2): DGGITQSPKYLFRKEGQNVTLSCEQNLNHDAMYWYRQDPGQGLRLIYYSQIVNDFQKGDIAEGYSVSREKKESFPLTVTSAQKNPTAFYLCASSPFGASGGELFFGEGSRLTVL.

This chain links TRBV27 with TRBJ2-3; D uncertain. Germline CDR1 reads MNHEY; CDR2 reads SMNVEV (reference sequence). CDR3 length equals 11 residues. V was shortened by 10 bases and J by 8 bases, with 13 bases between the two germline ends. The CDR3 sequence: CATRDPITQYF. CDR3 in DNA: TGTGCCACCAGAGACCCAATTACGCAGTATTTT.